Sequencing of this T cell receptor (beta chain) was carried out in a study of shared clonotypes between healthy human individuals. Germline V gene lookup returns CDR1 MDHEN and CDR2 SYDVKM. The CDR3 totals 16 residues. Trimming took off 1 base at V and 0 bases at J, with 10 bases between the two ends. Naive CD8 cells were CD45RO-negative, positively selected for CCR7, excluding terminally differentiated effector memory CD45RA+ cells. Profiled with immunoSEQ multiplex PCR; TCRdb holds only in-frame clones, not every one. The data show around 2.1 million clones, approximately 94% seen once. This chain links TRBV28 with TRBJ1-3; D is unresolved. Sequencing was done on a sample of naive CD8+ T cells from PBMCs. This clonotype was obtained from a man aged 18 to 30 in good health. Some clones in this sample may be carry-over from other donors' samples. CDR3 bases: TGTGCCAGCAGTTTATACCCCAACCTCTCTGGAAACACCATATATTTT. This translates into CASSLYPNLSGNTIYF. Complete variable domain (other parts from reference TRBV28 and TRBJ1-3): DVKVTQSSRYLVKRTGEKVFLECVQDMDHENMFWYRQDPGLGLRLIYFSYDVKMKEKGDIPEGYSVSREKKERFSLILESASTNQTSMYLCASSLYPNLSGNTIYFGEGSWLTVV.